These 28 T cell receptor beta chains were all obtained from the same sample, sequenced in a study of T cell responses to AZD1222 COVID-19 vaccine. Profiled with immunoSEQ multiplex PCR; TCRdb holds only in-frame clones, not every one. In the table there are over 100,000 clones, 89% of which are singletons. The specimen was peripheral blood, collected on day 0 of AZD1222 vaccination. The receptors derive from an adult in good health.

The V gene is TRBV6-5, the J gene TRBJ2-3; D ambiguous. The CDR3 is made up of 13 amino acids. Germline V lookup: CDR1 MNHEY, CDR2 SVGAGI. Trimming pared 2 bases from V and 2 bases from J, leaving 5 bases between. This CDR3 is CASSYTDTDTQYF. The CDR3 nucleotides read TGTGCCAGCAGTTACACCGACACAGATACGCAGTATTTT.

The chain combines TRBV11-2 with TRBJ2-1; D is ambiguous. This CDR3 region has 16 residues. Germline V gene data show CDR1 as SGHAT and CDR2 as FQNNGV. The V end lost 5 bases, the J end lost 0 bases, and 14 bases lay between the germline ends. CDR3 nucleotide sequence: TGTGCCAGCAGCCCCCTAGGGTCCAGCTCCTACAATGAGCAGTTCTTC. Translating it yields CASSPLGSSSYNEQFF. The variable domain in full, completed from reference TRBV11-2 and TRBJ2-1, reads EAGVAQSPRYKIIEKRQSVAFWCNPISGHATLYWYQQILGQGPKLLIQFQNNGVVDDSQLPKDRFSAERLKGVDSTLKIQPAKLEDSAVYLCASSPLGSSSYNEQFFGPGTRLTVL.

The genes are TRBV20-1 and TRBJ1-1; no reliable D call. Trimming took 3 bases from V and 1 from J, leaving 9 bases between them. Germline CDR1 DFQATT, CDR2 SNEGSKA (reference sequence). CDR3 length: 13 amino acids. The CDR3 DNA is TGCAGTGCTAGTCGCGGAGGGAACACTGAAGCTTTCTTT. Amino acid sequence: CSASRGGNTEAFF.

This clone was seen once. V usage is TRBV19 and J usage is TRBJ1-1, with TRBD1 matching over 10 bases. J was trimmed by 4 bases and V by 7 bases; bases with no gene match: 12. This CDR3 region has 16 residues. Germline lookup yields CDR1 LNHDA and CDR2 SQIVND (reference sequence). CDR3 sequence reads: CASIRRDRGSVTEAFF. Written as DNA, the CDR3 is TGTGCCAGTATTCGCCGGGACAGGGGATCGGTCACTGAAGCTTTCTTT.

This chain connects TRBV30 to TRBJ2-1; D is ambiguous. The germline CDR1 and CDR2 sequences are GTSNPN and SVGIG (reference sequence). The CDR3 is 13 amino acids. V dropped 1 base and J dropped 5 bases, with 9 bases sitting between them. CDR3 sequence (DNA): TGTGCCTGGAGTGGAGCAGACCACAATGAGCAGTTCTTC. Translated: CAWSGADHNEQFF.

The chain is built from TRBV5-1 and TRBJ2-5, with a weak D call TRBD2 (5 bases). CDR1 is SGHRS and CDR2 is YFSETQ in the germline V gene. The CDR3 has 12 amino acids. V was shortened by 1 base and J by 5 bases, with 6 bases between the two germline ends. The CDR3 region has the DNA TGCGCCAGCAGCTTGTCGGGGGAGACCCAGTACTTC. This gives the protein CASSLSGETQYF.

The chain carries TRBV4-2 and TRBJ1-1, with a possible D match to TRBD1 (6 bases). V lost 5 bases and J 1 base, leaving 14 bases between the germline ends. CDR1 and CDR2 (germline): LGHNA, YNFKEQ. This CDR3 spans 15 amino acids. The CDR3 sequence is CASSGGGLRNTEAFF. For the CDR3, the DNA is TGTGCCAGCAGCGGGGGCGGGCTAAGGAACACTGAAGCTTTCTTT.

The chain recombines TRBV3-1 (or the pseudogene TRBV3-2) with TRBJ2-1; D is unresolved. The germline CDR1 and CDR2 sequences are LGHDT and YNNKEL (reference sequence). V dropped 1 base and J dropped 7 bases, with 5 bases sitting between them. The CDR3 consists of 12 residues. Here the CDR3 reads CASSQGANEQFF. The CDR3 nucleotides read TGTGCCAGCAGCCAAGGAGCGAATGAGCAGTTCTTC.

This sequence joins TRBV10-3 and TRBJ1-1, with a weak D call TRBD1 (5 bases). The CDR3 spans 15 residues. Looked up from germline, CDR1 is ENHRY and CDR2 is SYGVKD. V lost 0 bases, J lost 4 bases, and 12 bases lay in between. CDR3 sequence: CAISESGDQSTEAFF. DNA for the CDR3: TGTGCCATCAGTGAGTCGGGGGATCAGAGCACTGAAGCTTTCTTT.

V is TRBV5-1 and J is TRBJ2-7; possibly TRBD1 or TRBD2 for D (5 bases each). There are 15 residues in the CDR3. The ends were cut back, 5 bases at V and 5 bases at J, with 20 bases in the middle. CDR1 is SGHRS, CDR2 YFSETQ, per germline. The CDR3 DNA reads TGCGCCAGCAGGCCCACCGGGACCTCAGAGAACGAGCAGTACTTC. It codes for CASRPTGTSENEQYF.

This clone occurred once. This chain connects TRBV5-1 to TRBJ1-5; TRBD1 might be the D (5 bases). The germline V gene has CDR1 SGHRS and CDR2 YFSETQ. The CDR3 contains 15 residues. V shed 1 base and J shed 5 bases, with 13 bases lying between them. The CDR3 is CASSLFPGPDQPQHF. The CDR3 coding sequence is TGCGCCAGCAGCTTGTTCCCGGGGCCCGATCAGCCCCAGCATTTT. The entire variable domain, with the rest obtained from reference TRBV5-1 and TRBJ1-5, is as follows: KAGVTQTPRYLIKTRGQQVTLSCSPISGHRSVSWYQQTPGQGLQFLFEYFSETQRNKGNFPGRFSGRQFSNSRSEMNVSTLELGDSALYLCASSLFPGPDQPQHFGDGTRLSIL.

The chain has TRBV12-3 or TRBV12-4 and TRBJ1-1; D gene unclear. V was trimmed by 6 bases and J by 0 bases, leaving 8 bases between them. This CDR3 has 13 amino acids. The CDR3 protein is CASSYVLNTEAFF. The CDR3, as DNA: TGTGCCAGCAGCTACGTCCTGAACACTGAAGCTTTCTTT.

V gene TRBV13 combines with J gene TRBJ1-1; D might be TRBD1 (6 bases). Germline assignment: CDR1 PRHDT and CDR2 FYEKMQ (reference sequence). V was pared by 1 base and J by 1 base, with 13 bases between. The CDR3 length is 16 residues. The CDR3 spells CASSLVPTGENTEAFF. CDR3 bases: TGTGCCAGCAGCTTAGTCCCGACAGGAGAGAACACTGAAGCTTTCTTT.

The chain has TRBV5-6 and TRBJ1-3; the D gene is possibly TRBD1 (6 bases). Germline assignment: CDR1 SGHDT and CDR2 YYEEEE. Trimming removed 2 bases at V and 3 bases at J, with 12 bases between. The CDR3 totals 15 residues. CDR3 loop: CASSFRGFGGNTIYF. The DNA of the CDR3 is TGTGCCAGCAGCTTCAGGGGCTTTGGTGGAAACACCATATATTTT.

In DNA form, the CDR3 reads TGTGCCACCAGCAGAAACGGGGACTCCGGGGGCTACACCTTC. The encoded protein is CATSRNGDSGGYTF. The chain carries TRBV15 and TRBJ1-2; possible D gene TRBD1, 5 bases. V was trimmed by 2 bases and J by 8 bases, leaving 15 bases between them. CDR1 is LNHNV, CDR2 YYDKDF, per germline (reference sequence). The CDR3 is made up of 14 amino acids.

The J gene is TRBJ2-2, the V gene TRBV10-3, with 12 positions matching TRBD2. This CDR3 is built from 15 residues. The trim removed 4 bases at V and 3 bases at J, leaving 0 bases unmatched. In germline, CDR1 is ENHRY, CDR2 SYGVKD. The CDR3 spells CAISGLAGDTGELFF. The CDR3 DNA sequence: TGTGCCATCAGTGGACTAGCGGGAGACACCGGGGAGCTGTTTTTT.

About this clone: This clone may be a read error of a much larger clone one base away. The V gene is TRBV21-1, the J gene TRBJ1-1. TRBV21-1 is tagged as a pseudogene. CDR3 length: 11 amino acids. The CDR3 region is CASSRNTEAFF. As DNA, the CDR3 is TGTGCCAGCAGCAGGAACACTGAAGCTTTCTTT.

The gene calls are TRBV11-2 and TRBJ1-1; D is possibly TRBD1 (5 bases). The CDR3 has 14 residues. Germline V gene data show CDR1 as SGHAT and CDR2 as FQNNGV. Between the trimmed V and J ends, which lost 4 bases and 1 base, there was a span of 10 bases. The CDR3 sequence is CASSSSRENTEAFF. CDR3 in DNA: TGTGCCAGCAGCTCGAGCAGGGAGAACACTGAAGCTTTCTTT. Using reference TRBV11-2 and TRBJ1-1 for the parts outside the CDR3, the full variable domain is EAGVAQSPRYKIIEKRQSVAFWCNPISGHATLYWYQQILGQGPKLLIQFQNNGVVDDSQLPKDRFSAERLKGVDSTLKIQPAKLEDSAVYLCASSSSRENTEAFFGQGTRLTVV.

This sequence joins TRBV7-9 and TRBJ1-1; D not resolved. The CDR3 spans 14 residues. Per germline, CDR1 SEHNR and CDR2 FQNEAQ (reference sequence). Trimming stripped 2 bases from V and 1 base from J, with 8 bases between. The CDR3 sequence: CASSLTQPNTEAFF. Here the CDR3 DNA reads TGTGCCAGCAGCTTAACCCAGCCGAACACTGAAGCTTTCTTT.

The chain uses TRBV30 and TRBJ2-1; TRBD2 matches at 9 bases. This CDR3 has 12 amino acids. CDR1 and CDR2 from the germline V gene are GTSNPN and SVGIG (reference sequence). The junction had 2 bases not matched to a gene; V was cut back by 1 base and J by 10 bases. CDR3 residues: CAWSGLAGEQFF. The CDR3 DNA is TGTGCCTGGAGTGGGCTAGCGGGGGAGCAGTTCTTC. The whole variable domain, remainder taken from reference TRBV30 and TRBJ2-1, is SQTIHQWPATLVQPVGSPLSLECTVEGTSNPNLYWYRQAAGRGLQLLFYSVGIGQISSEVPQNLSASRPQDRQFILSSKKLLLSDSGFYLCAWSGLAGEQFFGPGTRLTVL.

The chain combines TRBV19 with TRBJ1-2; 7 nucleotides align to TRBD1. J gave up 2 bases and V 5 bases, and 20 bases lay outside the gene matches. The CDR3 has 19 residues. Per the germline V gene, CDR1 is LNHDA and CDR2 is SQIVND (reference sequence). The chain's CDR3 is CASSVPTGQGGFRNYGYTF. CDR3 in DNA: TGTGCCAGTAGTGTCCCTACGGGCCAGGGGGGATTCCGAAACTATGGCTACACCTTC.

J is TRBJ1-1 and V is TRBV7-9; 7 positions agree with TRBD1. V gave up 1 base and J gave up 2 bases; unmatched junction bases: 1. Germline CDR1 SEHNR, CDR2 FQNEAQ (reference sequence). The CDR3 sequence is 14 residues long. This chain's CDR3 is CASSLVGGNTEAFF. The CDR3 region has the DNA TGTGCCAGCAGCTTAGTAGGGGGCAACACTGAAGCTTTCTTT.

This clone was picked up one time. The chain uses TRBV12-3 or TRBV12-4 and TRBJ1-5; no clear D gene. Trimming removed 6 bases at V and 0 bases at J, with 6 bases between. There are 13 residues in the CDR3. The DNA of the CDR3 is TGTGCCAGCAGGGGAAGTAGCAATCAGCCCCAGCATTTT. It yields the protein CASRGSSNQPQHF.

The chain joins TRBV30 to TRBJ1-3, with 9 bases lining up with TRBD1. After removal of 5 bases from V and 0 bases from J, the junction contained 8 bases not matched to a gene. Germline-derived CDR1 and CDR2 are GTSNPN and SVGIG (reference sequence). The CDR3 extends over 16 amino acids. The CDR3 loop is CAWDTGGASSGNTIYF. The CDR3 nucleotides read TGTGCCTGGGATACAGGGGGCGCCTCCTCTGGAAACACCATATATTTT.

This chain links TRBV29-1 with TRBJ2-3; D is uncertain. There are 13 residues in the CDR3. The germline CDR1 and CDR2 sequences are SQVTM and ANQGSEA. Trimming took 6 bases from V and 2 from J, leaving 12 bases between them. Here the CDR3 reads CSVGGPITDTQYF. The CDR3 coding sequence is TGCAGCGTCGGCGGACCGATCACAGATACGCAGTATTTT.

V is TRBV10-2 and J is TRBJ1-2; no clear D. The CDR3 loop spans 14 amino acids. Trimming cost V 5 bases and J 3 bases, with 13 bases left between them. Germline lookup yields CDR1 WSHSY and CDR2 SAAADI. The DNA for the CDR3 is TGCGCCAGCAGTTTTGGGGAGTTTGACTATGGCTACACCTTC. It translates to CASSFGEFDYGYTF.

The rearrangement joins TRBV6-5 to TRBJ2-5; 11 bases align to TRBD2. The CDR3 runs 14 residues. The junction had 1 base not matched to a gene; V was cut back by 0 bases and J by 7 bases. Germline CDR1 and CDR2: MNHEY and SVGAGI. CDR3 residues: CASSYSSGGGTQYF. CDR3 coding DNA: TGTGCCAGCAGTTACTCTAGCGGGGGGGGGACCCAGTACTTC.

The chain joins TRBV3-1 (or the pseudogene TRBV3-2) to TRBJ2-2; D unclear. This CDR3 has 12 amino acids. V lost 8 bases and J lost 5, with 9 bases in between. Germline assignment: CDR1 LGHDT and CDR2 YNNKEL (reference sequence). CDR3 DNA sequence: TGTGCCAGCCAGAGTAGTACCGGGGAGCTGTTTTTT. Translation gives CASQSSTGELFF.